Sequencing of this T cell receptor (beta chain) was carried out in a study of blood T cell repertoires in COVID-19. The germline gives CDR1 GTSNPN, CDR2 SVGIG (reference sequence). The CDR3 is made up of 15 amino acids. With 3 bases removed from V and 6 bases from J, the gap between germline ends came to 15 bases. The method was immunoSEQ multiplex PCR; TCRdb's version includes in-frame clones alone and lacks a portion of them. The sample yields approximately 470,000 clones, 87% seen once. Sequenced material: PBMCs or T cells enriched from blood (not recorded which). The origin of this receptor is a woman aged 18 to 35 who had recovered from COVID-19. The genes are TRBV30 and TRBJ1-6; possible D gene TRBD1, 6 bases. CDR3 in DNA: TGTGCCTGGAGCCCGCCCGGGACACTTAATTCACCCCTCCACTTT. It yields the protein CAWSPPGTLNSPLHF. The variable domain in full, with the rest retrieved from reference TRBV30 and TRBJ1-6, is SQTIHQWPATLVQPVGSPLSLECTVEGTSNPNLYWYRQAAGRGLQLLFYSVGIGQISSEVPQNLSASRPQDRQFILSSKKLLLSDSGFYLCAWSPPGTLNSPLHFGNGTRLTVT.